The clone carrying this T cell receptor (beta chain) was counted once. The target antigen is unknown. This sample was taken from a study of shared clonotypes between healthy human individuals. Sequenced by immunoSEQ multiplex PCR; TCRdb stores in-frame clones only, minus some. Counted here are about 2.3 million clones, 85% to 95% occurring once; the ten biggest clones make up more than 0.35%. This CDR3 is built from 14 residues. Per the germline V gene, CDR1 is MNHEY and CDR2 is SMNVEV (reference sequence). J gave up 3 bases and V 6 bases, and 5 bases lay outside the gene matches. Study results and caveats: There were few donors, and this limited the genetic and exposure-history diversity represented. Estimated richness values were generally larger in naive subsets than in memory subsets.

The sequenced material came from naive CD4+ T cells from PBMCs. Subset described: CD45RA+ positively selected. The chain carries TRBV27 and TRBJ1-3; 7 bases are a match to TRBD1. This receptor was taken from a man aged 18 to 30 in good health. Some clones in this sample may be carry-over from other donors' samples. The CDR3, as DNA: TGTGCCAGCAGCAGGGGGGGGGTTGGAAACACCATATATTTT. Protein sequence: CASSRGGVGNTIYF.